The T cell receptor (beta chain) described here comes from a study of post-analysis software for immune sequencing data. Whole-study context: Patients had relapsing-remitting, secondary progressive or progressive-relapsing multiple sclerosis; some lacked subtype. Findings and caveats of the study: Significantly lower normalized Chao1 diversity was seen in multiple sclerosis patients than in controls. With F measure, samples from one preparation batch clustered together strongly. Comparison of patients with controls showed five TRBV segments more frequent in patients, TRBV5-6, TRBV5-1 and TRBV20-1 among them.

The CDR3 has 13 amino acids. Germline lookup yields CDR1 SGHTA and CDR2 FQGNSA. Trimming cost V 5 bases and J 5 bases, with 12 bases left between them. This clonotype was picked up many times. Its antigen remains unidentified. Unique molecular identifiers had been added to the TCR beta cDNA libraries. Input of about 0.9 to 10 million T cells yielded some 500,000 cDNA molecules. TCRdb redid the calling of the PCR reads with MiXCR, one entry per CDR3 protein. The table shows a few hundred thousand distinct CDR3 sequences, with 40% to 55% occurring only once. The sample was blood. The J gene is TRBJ2-5, the V gene TRBV7-2, with D hard to call. The clonotype was recovered from a girl aged 5-17 years with multiple sclerosis. The CDR3 sequence is CASSRDWDETQYF. The DNA of the CDR3 is TGTGCCAGCAGCCGCGACTGGGATGAGACCCAGTACTTC.